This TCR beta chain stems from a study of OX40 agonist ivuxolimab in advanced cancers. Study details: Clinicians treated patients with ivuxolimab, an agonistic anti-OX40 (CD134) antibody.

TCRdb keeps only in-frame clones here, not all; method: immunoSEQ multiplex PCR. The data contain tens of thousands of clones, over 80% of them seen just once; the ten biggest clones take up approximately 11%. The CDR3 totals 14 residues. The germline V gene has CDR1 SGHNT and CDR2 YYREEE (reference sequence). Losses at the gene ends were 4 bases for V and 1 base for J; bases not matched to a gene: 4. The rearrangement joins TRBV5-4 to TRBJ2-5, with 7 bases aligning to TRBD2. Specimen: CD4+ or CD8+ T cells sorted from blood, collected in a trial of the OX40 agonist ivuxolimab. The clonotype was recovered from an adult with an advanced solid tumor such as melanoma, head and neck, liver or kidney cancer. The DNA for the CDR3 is TGTGCCAGCAGCCCCGGGACTACCCAAGAGACCCAGTACTTC. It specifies CASSPGTTQETQYF.